A selection of T cell receptor beta chains follows, all from one sample in a study of T cells in Graves' hyperthyroidism and ophthalmopathy. Using its own MiXCR run on the multiplex PCR reads, TCRdb lists one record per CDR3 protein. The profile shows about 270,000 distinct CDR3 sequences, about 25% of them singletons. The sample comprised blood. All receptors come from a woman between 40 and 50 years old with Graves' ophthalmopathy. Both conserved end residues are part of each CDR3. D genes are given only for firm matches. Not every row has a clone size; where given, it reads once, few, many or a size class.

CDR3 DNA | CDR3 protein | V gene | clone size | J gene | D gene
TGTGCCAGCAGTTATGGACAGGGTGTGGCTGAAGCTTTCTTT | CASSYGQGVAEAFF | TRBV6-5 | . | TRBJ1-1 | TRBD1
TGTGCCAGCAGTTTAGGAAGGGGGAGAGGCTACACCTTC | CASSLGRGRGYTF | TRBV27 | many | TRBJ1-2 | .
TGTGCCAGCAGTCCCTCGTTTGAACTAGCGGGCCTCCCCTCCTACGAGCAGTACTTC | CASSPSFELAGLPSYEQYF | TRBV28 | many | TRBJ2-7 | TRBD2
TGCAGCGTTGAAGGCGTATTTGGCTACACCTTC | CSVEGVFGYTF | TRBV29-1 | . | TRBJ1-2 | .
TGCAGCGCGACAACTACAGGGCGAGCTAACTATGGCTACACCTTC | CSATTTGRANYGYTF | TRBV29-1 | many | TRBJ1-2 | .
TGTGCCAGCAGTTACCCCGGTCGGACAGGGGTGAATCAGCCCCAGCATTTT | CASSYPGRTGVNQPQHF | TRBV6-2/TRBV6-3 | . | TRBJ1-5 | TRBD1
TGTGCCAGCAGTTTAGGCTCAGGGGATGCTCAGCCCCAGCATTTT | CASSLGSGDAQPQHF | TRBV28 | few | TRBJ1-5 | .
TGCAGTGCTAGAGTGACAGGGGGCTACACCTTC | CSARVTGGYTF | TRBV20-1 | many | TRBJ1-2 | TRBD1
TGTGCCAGCAGTTTAGACAGGGCCTCAGCCAAAAACATTCAGTACTTC | CASSLDRASAKNIQYF | TRBV6-2/TRBV6-3 | many | TRBJ2-4 | TRBD1
TGTGCCAGCAGTCGTAGCGGGGGCTTGTACGAGCAGTACTTC | CASSRSGGLYEQYF | TRBV6-2/TRBV6-3 | many | TRBJ2-7 | TRBD2
TGTGCCAGCAGGACAGGGAACACTGAAGCTTTCTTT | CASRTGNTEAFF | TRBV28 | many | TRBJ1-1 | .
TGCAGCGCCGGACTAGCGGGAGGCACCGGGGAGCTGTTTTTT | CSAGLAGGTGELFF | TRBV29-1 | many | TRBJ2-2 | TRBD2
TGCAGTGCTAGAGACCGTGTGCGGGGGGCCGGAAACACCATATATTTT | CSARDRVRGAGNTIYF | TRBV20-1 | . | TRBJ1-3 | .
TGTGCCACCAGTGATCCCGGGACGACGGAGACCCAGTACTTC | CATSDPGTTETQYF | TRBV24-1 | few | TRBJ2-5 | .
TGTGCCAGCAGTCTACAGGGTGACGGATCCTACGAGCAGTACTTC | CASSLQGDGSYEQYF | TRBV6-2/TRBV6-3 | . | TRBJ2-7 | .
TGTGCCAGCAGCCCCGGGGGGACGGCTGGGGCCAACGTCCTGACTTTC | CASSPGGTAGANVLTF | TRBV28 | . | TRBJ2-6 | TRBD2
TGTGCCAGCAGTTTTGGGCCAGGAACTTACAAGGGGCCCCAGCATTTT | CASSFGPGTYKGPQHF | TRBV28 | many | TRBJ1-5 | .
TGCAGTGTCCAGGGGGCTCATGGCTACACCTTC | CSVQGAHGYTF | TRBV20-1 | . | TRBJ1-2 | TRBD1
TGTGCCAGCAGCCAAGATCGGTTTATGTACAGCCAAGAGACCCAGTACTTC | CASSQDRFMYSQETQYF | TRBV3-1 | many | TRBJ2-5 | .
TGTGCCATCAGCGGCGACAGGGGGCTAGGTGAAGCTTTCTTT | CAISGDRGLGEAFF | TRBV10-3 | many | TRBJ1-1 | TRBD1
TGTGCCAGCGCAGGGGTAAACTATGGCTACACCTTC | CASAGVNYGYTF | TRBV9 | many | TRBJ1-2 | .
TGTGCCAGCGCCCAGGCTAGCGGCGGCGAGCAGTACTTC | CASAQASGGEQYF | TRBV6-2/TRBV6-3 | . | TRBJ2-7 | TRBD2